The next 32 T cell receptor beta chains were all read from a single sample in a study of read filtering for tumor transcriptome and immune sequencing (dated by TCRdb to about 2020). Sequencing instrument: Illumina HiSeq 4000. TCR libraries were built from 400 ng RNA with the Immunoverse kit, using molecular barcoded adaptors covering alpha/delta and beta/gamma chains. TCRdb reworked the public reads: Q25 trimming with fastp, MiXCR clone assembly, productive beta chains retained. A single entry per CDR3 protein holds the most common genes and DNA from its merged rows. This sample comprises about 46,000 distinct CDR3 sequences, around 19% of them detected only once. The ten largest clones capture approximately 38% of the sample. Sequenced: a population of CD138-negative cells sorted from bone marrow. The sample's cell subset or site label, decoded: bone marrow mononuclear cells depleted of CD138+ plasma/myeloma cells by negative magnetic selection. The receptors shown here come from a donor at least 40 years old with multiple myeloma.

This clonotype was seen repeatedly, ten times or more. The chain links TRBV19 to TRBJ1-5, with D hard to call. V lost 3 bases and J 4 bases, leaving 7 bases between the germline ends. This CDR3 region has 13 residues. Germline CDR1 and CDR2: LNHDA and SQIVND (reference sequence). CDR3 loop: CASSIGENQPQHF. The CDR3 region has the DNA TGTGCCAGTAGTATTGGCGAAAATCAGCCCCAGCATTTT. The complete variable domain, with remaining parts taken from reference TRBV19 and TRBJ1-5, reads DGGITQSPKYLFRKEGQNVTLSCEQNLNHDAMYWYRQDPGQGLRLIYYSQIVNDFQKGDIAEGYSVSREKKESFPLTVTSAQKNPTAFYLCASSIGENQPQHFGDGTRLSIL.

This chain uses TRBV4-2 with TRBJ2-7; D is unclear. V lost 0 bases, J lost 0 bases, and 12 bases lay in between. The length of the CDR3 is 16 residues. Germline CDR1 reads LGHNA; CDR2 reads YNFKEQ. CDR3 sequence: CASSQDTTLSSYEQYF. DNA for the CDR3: TGTGCCAGCAGCCAAGATACCACCCTCAGCTCCTACGAGCAGTACTTC.

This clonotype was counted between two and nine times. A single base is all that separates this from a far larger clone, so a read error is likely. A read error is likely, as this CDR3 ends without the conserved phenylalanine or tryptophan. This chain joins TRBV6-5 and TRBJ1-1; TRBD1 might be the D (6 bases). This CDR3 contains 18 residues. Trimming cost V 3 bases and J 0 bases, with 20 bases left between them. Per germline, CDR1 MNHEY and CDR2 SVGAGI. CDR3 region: CASSYMGTQGKLNTEAFL. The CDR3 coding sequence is TGTGCCAGCAGTTATATGGGGACACAGGGAAAGTTGAACACTGAAGCTTTCTTG.

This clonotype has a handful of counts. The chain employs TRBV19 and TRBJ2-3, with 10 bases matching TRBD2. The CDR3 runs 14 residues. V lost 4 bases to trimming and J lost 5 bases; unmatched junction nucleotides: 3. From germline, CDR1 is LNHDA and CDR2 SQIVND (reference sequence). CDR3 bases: TGTGCCAGTAGTACCTCTAGCGGGAGAGATACGCAGTATTTT. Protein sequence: CASSTSSGRDTQYF. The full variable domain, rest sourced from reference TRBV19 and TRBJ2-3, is DGGITQSPKYLFRKEGQNVTLSCEQNLNHDAMYWYRQDPGQGLRLIYYSQIVNDFQKGDIAEGYSVSREKKESFPLTVTSAQKNPTAFYLCASSTSSGRDTQYFGPGTRLTVL.

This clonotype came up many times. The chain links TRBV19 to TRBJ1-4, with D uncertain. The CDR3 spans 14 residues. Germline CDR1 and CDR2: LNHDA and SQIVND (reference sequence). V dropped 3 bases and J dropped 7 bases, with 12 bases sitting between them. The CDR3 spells CASSMNGFGEKLFF. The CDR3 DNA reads TGTGCCAGTAGTATGAACGGGTTCGGTGAAAAACTGTTTTTT.

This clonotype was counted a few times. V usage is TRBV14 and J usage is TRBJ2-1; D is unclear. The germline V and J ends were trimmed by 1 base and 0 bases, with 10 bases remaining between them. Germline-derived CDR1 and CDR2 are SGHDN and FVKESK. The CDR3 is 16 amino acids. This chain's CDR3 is CASSQGPTRSYNEQFF. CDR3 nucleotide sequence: TGTGCCAGCAGCCAAGGCCCCACCCGCTCCTACAATGAGCAGTTCTTC. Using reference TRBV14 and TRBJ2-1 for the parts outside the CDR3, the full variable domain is EAGVTQFPSHSVIEKGQTVTLRCDPISGHDNLYWYRRVMGKEIKFLLHFVKESKQDESGMPNNRFLAERTGGTYSTLKVQPAELEDSGVYFCASSQGPTRSYNEQFFGPGTRLTVL.

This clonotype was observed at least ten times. DNA for the CDR3: TGCAGCGTTGTCCCGCCCCAAGAGACCCAGTACTTC. It codes for CSVVPPQETQYF. The V gene is TRBV29-1, the J gene TRBJ2-5, with D uncertain. V lost 4 bases, J lost 1 base, and 7 bases lay in between. This CDR3 region has 12 residues. The germline gives CDR1 SQVTM, CDR2 ANQGSEA.

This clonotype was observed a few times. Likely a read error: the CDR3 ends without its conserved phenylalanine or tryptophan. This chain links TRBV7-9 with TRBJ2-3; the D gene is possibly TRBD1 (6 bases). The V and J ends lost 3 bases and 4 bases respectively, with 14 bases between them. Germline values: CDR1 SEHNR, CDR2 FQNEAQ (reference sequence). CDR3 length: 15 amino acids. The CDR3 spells CASSFPVGGADTQYS. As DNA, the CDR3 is TGTGCCAGCAGCTTCCCCGTTGGGGGCGCAGATACGCAGTATTCT.

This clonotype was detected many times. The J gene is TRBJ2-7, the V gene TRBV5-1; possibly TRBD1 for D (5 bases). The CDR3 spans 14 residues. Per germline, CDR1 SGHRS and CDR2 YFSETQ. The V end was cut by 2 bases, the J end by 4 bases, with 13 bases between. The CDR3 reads CASSLTDSRYEQYF. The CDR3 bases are TGCGCCAGCAGCTTAACAGACAGTAGGTACGAGCAGTACTTC.

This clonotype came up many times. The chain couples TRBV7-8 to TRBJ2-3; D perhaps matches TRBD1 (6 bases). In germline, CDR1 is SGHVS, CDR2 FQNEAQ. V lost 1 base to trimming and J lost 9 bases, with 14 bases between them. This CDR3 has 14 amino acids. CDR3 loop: CASSLEGGIGTQYF. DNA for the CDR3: TGTGCCAGCAGCTTAGAAGGGGGTATTGGGACGCAGTATTTT.

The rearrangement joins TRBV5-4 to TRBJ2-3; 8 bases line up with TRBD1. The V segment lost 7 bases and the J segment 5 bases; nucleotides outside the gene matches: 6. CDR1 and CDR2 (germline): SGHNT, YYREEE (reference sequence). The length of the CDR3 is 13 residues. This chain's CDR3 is CASGGRGRDTQYF. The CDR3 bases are TGTGCCAGCGGCGGCAGGGGGCGAGATACGCAGTATTTT.

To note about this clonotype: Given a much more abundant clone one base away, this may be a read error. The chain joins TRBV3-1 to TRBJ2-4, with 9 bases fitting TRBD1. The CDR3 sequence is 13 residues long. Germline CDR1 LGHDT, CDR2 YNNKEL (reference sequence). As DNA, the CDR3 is TGTGCCAGCAGCCGGACAGGGGAAAACGTTCAGTACTTC. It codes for CASSRTGENVQYF.

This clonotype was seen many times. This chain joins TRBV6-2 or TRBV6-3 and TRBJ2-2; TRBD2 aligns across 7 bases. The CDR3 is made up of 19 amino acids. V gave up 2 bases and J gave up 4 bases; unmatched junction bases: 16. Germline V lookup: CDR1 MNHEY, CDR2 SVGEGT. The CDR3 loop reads CASSYPHLTSPGGTGELFF. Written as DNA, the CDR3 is TGTGCCAGCAGTTACCCACACTTGACTAGCCCTGGTGGCACCGGGGAGCTGTTTTTT.

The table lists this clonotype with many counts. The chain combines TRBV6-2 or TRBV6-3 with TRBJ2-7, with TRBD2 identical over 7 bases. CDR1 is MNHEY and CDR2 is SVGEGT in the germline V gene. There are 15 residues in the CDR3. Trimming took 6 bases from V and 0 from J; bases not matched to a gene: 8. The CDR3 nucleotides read TGTGCCAGCAGATCAACCGGGAGGAGCTCCTACGAGCAGTACTTC. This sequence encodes CASRSTGRSSYEQYF.

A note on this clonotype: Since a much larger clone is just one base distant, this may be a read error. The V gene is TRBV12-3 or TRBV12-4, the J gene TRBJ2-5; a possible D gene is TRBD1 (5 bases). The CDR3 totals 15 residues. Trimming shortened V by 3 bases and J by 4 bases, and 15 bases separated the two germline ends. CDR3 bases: TGTGCCAGCAGTTTTGCGAGACAGTCGTCAGAGACCCAGTACTTC. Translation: CASSFARQSSETQYF.

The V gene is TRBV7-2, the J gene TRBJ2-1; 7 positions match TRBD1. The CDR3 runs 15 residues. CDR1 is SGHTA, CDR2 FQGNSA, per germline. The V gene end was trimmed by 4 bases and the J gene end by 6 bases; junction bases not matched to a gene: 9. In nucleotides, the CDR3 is TGTGCCAGCAGCTCGAGGGCCGGGGACAGCAATGAGCAGTTCTTC. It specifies CASSSRAGDSNEQFF. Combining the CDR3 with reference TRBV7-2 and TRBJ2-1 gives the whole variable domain GAGVSQSPSNKVTEKGKDVELRCDPISGHTALYWYRQSLGQGLEFLIYFQGNSAPDKSGLPSDRFSAERTGGSVSTLTIQRTQQEDSAVYLCASSSRAGDSNEQFFGPGTRLTVL.

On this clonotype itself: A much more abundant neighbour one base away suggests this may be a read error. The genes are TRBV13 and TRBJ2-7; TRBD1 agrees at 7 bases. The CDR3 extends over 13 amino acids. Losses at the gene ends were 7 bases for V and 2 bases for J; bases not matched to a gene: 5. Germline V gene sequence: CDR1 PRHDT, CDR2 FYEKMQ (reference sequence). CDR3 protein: CASIGQETYEQYF. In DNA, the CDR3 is TGTGCCAGCATCGGACAGGAGACCTACGAGCAGTACTTC.

The CDR3 nucleotides read TGCGCCAGCAGCCAAGGGCAGAAAATCACAGATACGCAGTATTTT. Protein product: CASSQGQKITDTQYF. This chain joins TRBV4-1 and TRBJ2-3; D gene ambiguous. Germline CDR1 is MGHRA and CDR2 is YSYEKL. Trimming shortened V by 1 base and J by 2 bases, and 10 bases separated the two germline ends. CDR3 size: 15 residues.

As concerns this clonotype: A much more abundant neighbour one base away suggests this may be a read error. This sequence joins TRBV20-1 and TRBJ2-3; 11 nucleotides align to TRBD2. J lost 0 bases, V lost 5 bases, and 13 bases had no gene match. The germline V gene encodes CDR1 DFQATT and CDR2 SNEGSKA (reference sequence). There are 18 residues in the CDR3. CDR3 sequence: CSASRLAGTSKSTDTQYF. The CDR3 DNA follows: TGCAGTGCTTCCCGACTAGCGGGAACCTCAAAGAGCACAGATACGCAGTATTTT.

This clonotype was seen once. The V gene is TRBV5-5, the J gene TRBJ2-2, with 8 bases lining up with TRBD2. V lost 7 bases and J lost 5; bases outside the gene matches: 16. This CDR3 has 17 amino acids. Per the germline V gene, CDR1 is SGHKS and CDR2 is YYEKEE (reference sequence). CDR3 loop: CASGHQTSGRGTGELFF. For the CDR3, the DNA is TGTGCCAGCGGCCACCAAACTAGCGGAAGGGGAACCGGGGAGCTGTTTTTT.

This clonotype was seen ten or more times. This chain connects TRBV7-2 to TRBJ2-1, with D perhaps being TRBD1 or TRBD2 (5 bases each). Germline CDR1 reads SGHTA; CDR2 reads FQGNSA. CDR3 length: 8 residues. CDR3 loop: CRGNEQFF. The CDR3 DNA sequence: TGTAGGGGGAATGAGCAGTTCTTC.

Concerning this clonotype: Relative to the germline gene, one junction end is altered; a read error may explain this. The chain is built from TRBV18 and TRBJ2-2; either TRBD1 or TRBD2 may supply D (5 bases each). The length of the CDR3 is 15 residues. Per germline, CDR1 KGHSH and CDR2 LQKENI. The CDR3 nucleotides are TGTGCCAGCTCACAGCAGGGCGCGAACACCGGGGAGCTGCTTTTT. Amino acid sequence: CASSQQGANTGELLF.

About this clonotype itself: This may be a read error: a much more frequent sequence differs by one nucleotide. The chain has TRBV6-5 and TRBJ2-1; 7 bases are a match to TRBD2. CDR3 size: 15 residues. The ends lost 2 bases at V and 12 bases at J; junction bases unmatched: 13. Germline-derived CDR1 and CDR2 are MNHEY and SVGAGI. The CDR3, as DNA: TGTGCCAGCAGTTACCGCGCGGGAGCGACCGATGTGCAGTTCTTC. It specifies CASSYRAGATDVQFF.

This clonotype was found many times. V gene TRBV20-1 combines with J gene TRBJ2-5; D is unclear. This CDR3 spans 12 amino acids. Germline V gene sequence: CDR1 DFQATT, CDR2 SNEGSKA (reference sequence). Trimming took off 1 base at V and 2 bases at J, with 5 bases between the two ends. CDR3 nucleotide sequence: TGCAGTGCTAGAGTGGGTCAAGAGACCCAGTACTTC. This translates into CSARVGQETQYF.

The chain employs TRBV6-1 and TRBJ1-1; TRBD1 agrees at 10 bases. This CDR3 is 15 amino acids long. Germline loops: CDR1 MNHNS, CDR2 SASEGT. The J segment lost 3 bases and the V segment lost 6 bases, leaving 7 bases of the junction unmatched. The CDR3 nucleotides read TGTGCCAGCAGAGGGGGACAGGGGTTGGACACTGAAGCTTTCTTT. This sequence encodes CASRGGQGLDTEAFF.

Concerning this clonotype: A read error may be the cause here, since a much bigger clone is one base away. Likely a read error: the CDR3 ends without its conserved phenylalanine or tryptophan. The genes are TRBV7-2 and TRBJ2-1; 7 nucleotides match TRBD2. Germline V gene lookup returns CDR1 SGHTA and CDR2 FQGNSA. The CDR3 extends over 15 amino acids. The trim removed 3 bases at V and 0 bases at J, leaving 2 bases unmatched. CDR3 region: CASSFGGSSYNEQFL. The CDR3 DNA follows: TGTGCCAGCAGCTTTGGCGGGAGCTCCTACAATGAGCAGTTCCTC.

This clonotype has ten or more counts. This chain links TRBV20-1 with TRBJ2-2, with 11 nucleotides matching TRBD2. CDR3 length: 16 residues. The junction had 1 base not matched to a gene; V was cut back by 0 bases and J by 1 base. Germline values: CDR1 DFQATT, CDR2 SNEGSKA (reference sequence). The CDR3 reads CSARDLAGGNTGELFF. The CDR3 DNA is TGCAGTGCTAGAGACCTAGCGGGAGGGAACACCGGGGAGCTGTTTTTT.

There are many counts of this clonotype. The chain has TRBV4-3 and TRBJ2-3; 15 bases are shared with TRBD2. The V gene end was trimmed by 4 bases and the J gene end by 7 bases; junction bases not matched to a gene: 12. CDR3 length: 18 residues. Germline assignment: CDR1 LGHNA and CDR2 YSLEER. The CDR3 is CASSPHGLAGGPPNTQYF. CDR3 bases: TGCGCCAGCAGCCCACATGGACTAGCGGGAGGGCCGCCAAATACGCAGTATTTT.

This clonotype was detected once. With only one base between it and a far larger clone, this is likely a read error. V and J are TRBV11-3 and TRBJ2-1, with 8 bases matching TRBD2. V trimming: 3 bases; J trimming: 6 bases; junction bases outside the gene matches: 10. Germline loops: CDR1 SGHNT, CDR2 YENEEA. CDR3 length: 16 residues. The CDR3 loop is CASSFCWREVLNEQFF. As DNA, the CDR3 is TGTGCCAGCAGCTTCTGCTGGCGGGAGGTGCTCAATGAGCAGTTCTTC.

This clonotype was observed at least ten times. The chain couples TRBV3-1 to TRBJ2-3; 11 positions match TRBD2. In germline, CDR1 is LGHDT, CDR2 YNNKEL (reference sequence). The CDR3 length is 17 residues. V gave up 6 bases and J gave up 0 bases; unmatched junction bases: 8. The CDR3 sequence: CASSTLAGGSSTDTQYF. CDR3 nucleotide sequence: TGTGCCAGCAGTACGCTAGCGGGAGGCTCTAGCACAGATACGCAGTATTTT.

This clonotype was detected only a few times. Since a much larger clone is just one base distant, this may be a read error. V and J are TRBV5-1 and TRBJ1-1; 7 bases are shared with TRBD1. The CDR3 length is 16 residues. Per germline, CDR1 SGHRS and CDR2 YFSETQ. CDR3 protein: CASSLGRWGQNTEALF. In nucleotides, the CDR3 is TGCGCCAGCAGCTTGGGTCGATGGGGACAGAACACTGAAGCTCTCTTT.

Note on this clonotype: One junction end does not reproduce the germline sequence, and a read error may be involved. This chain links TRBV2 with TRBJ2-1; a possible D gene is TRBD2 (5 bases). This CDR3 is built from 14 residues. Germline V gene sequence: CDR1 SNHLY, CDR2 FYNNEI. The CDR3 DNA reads TGTGCCAGCAGTCCATGGGGAGTGGGGAATGGGCAGTTCTTC. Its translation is CASSPWGVGNGQFF.